The 4 T cell receptor beta chains reported below all come from one sample, sequenced in a study of cytomegalovirus exposure and HLA in healthy donors. PCR primers comprised 60 Vbeta and 13 Jbeta primers. The method was immunoSEQ multiplex PCR; TCRdb's version includes in-frame clones alone and lacks a portion of them. The repertoire holds around 140,000 clones, with more than 75% as singletons. Material: PBMCs. The receptors here all came from a woman aged 25 to 45 in good health and CMV-seronegative.

The chain uses TRBV28 and TRBJ1-5; 10 bases are a match to TRBD1. Trimming removed 2 bases from V and 6 bases from J; junction bases left unmatched: 4. This CDR3 has 15 amino acids. The germline CDR1 and CDR2 sequences are MDHEN and SYDVKM. CDR3 bases: TGTGCCAGCAGTTTAGGGACAGGGGAGGGTCAGCCCCAGCATTTT. This sequence encodes CASSLGTGEGQPQHF.

The gene calls are TRBV30 and TRBJ2-7; D is ambiguous. From germline, CDR1 is GTSNPN and CDR2 SVGIG (reference sequence). The CDR3 has 12 amino acids. V lost 2 bases to trimming and J lost 3 bases, with 8 bases between them. The CDR3 loop is CAWSPNSYEQYF. The CDR3 bases are TGTGCCTGGAGTCCCAACAGCTACGAGCAGTACTTC.

V is TRBV7-8 and J is TRBJ2-3; the D gene is possibly TRBD2 (6 bases). Germline V gene sequence: CDR1 SGHVS, CDR2 FQNEAQ. Trimming removed 4 bases from V and 2 bases from J, with 16 bases in between. CDR3 length: 16 amino acids. CDR3 in DNA: TGTGCCAGCAGCTCCTTGGGGCGGGGCGCCACAGATACGCAGTATTTT. Amino acids: CASSSLGRGATDTQYF.

The chain couples TRBV6-1 to TRBJ1-2; D ambiguous. The ends were cut back, 3 bases at V and 7 bases at J, with 15 bases in the middle. The CDR3 runs 14 residues. CDR1 is MNHNS, CDR2 SASEGT, per germline. The CDR3 region is CASSDGNKIAGYTF. The CDR3 bases are TGTGCCAGCAGTGACGGGAACAAGATCGCTGGCTACACCTTC.